This T cell receptor (beta chain) was found in a study of CD8 T cells in ankylosing spondylitis. One entry per CDR3 protein, called by TCRdb with MiXCR from the 5' RACE reads. The table lists a few hundred thousand distinct CDR3 sequences, about 10% of them singletons, with approximately 20% in the top ten. Trimming cost V 0 bases and J 0 bases, with 6 bases left between them. CDR3 size: 15 residues. The V gene's germline CDR1 is MNHEY and CDR2 SVGAGI. Sequencing used blood, either unsorted or a sorted T cell fraction (not recorded which). The chain joins TRBV6-5 to TRBJ2-4; unclear D gene. The sequence was obtained from a male donor with ankylosing spondylitis or in good health (not recorded which). CDR3 residues: CASSYSVLAKNIQYF. The CDR3 nucleotides read TGTGCCAGCAGTTACTCGGTGTTAGCCAAAAACATTCAGTACTTC.